This T cell receptor beta chain was captured in a study of blood T cell repertoires in COVID-19. Looking at the study overall: The study drew acute and convalescent COVID-19 samples from the United States, Italy and Spain. PBMCs, B-cell-depleted T cells, or T cells were the source of the cDNA or gDNA that made up the material.

V dropped 3 bases and J dropped 2 bases, with 7 bases sitting between them. CDR1 is SGDLS and CDR2 is YYNGEE in the germline V gene. This CDR3 is 13 amino acids long. The authors' processing: It was from reference gene primer amplification that nucleated cell counts were estimated. The repertoire was sequenced with immunoSEQ multiplex PCR; TCRdb's copy has only in-frame clones and lacks some. That table is the source of V, J and clone size, and D and trimming were worked out from the DNA. This table holds 95,000 to 150,000 clones, 85% found once. The sequenced material came from peripheral blood. The source is an elderly man with acute or convalescent COVID-19. The V gene is TRBV9, the J gene TRBJ2-3, with D tentatively TRBD1 (6 bases). The CDR3 coding sequence is TGTGCCAGCAGCGGGGACAACACAGATACGCAGTATTTT. Translated, it gives CASSGDNTDTQYF.